What follows are 25 T cell receptor beta chains derived from one specimen sequenced in a study of blood T cell repertoires in COVID-19. Produced via immunoSEQ multiplex PCR; TCRdb's table is partial and in-frame only. Of over 250,000 clones in the sample, about 88% are singletons; the top ten hold around 13%. The source material was peripheral blood. These receptors originate from a woman aged 55 to 70 with acute or convalescent COVID-19.

This clone was seen many times. J is TRBJ2-7 and V is TRBV6-6, with no clear D. Germline lookup yields CDR1 MNHNY and CDR2 SVGAGI (reference sequence). Trimming left V 2 bases short and J 7 bases short, with 18 bases between. The CDR3 spans 15 residues. CDR3 region: CASSYRQVSQVEQYF. The CDR3 DNA reads as TGTGCCAGCAGTTACCGGCAGGTCTCCCAGGTGGAGCAGTACTTC.

A remark on this clone: The sample carries other DNA sequences with the same CDR3. The chain links TRBV27 to TRBJ1-2; a possible D gene is TRBD1 (5 bases). Germline CDR1 reads MNHEY; CDR2 reads SMNVEV (reference sequence). V was trimmed by 0 bases and J by 8 bases, leaving 10 bases between them. This CDR3 comprises 13 residues. DNA for the CDR3: TGTGCCAGCAGTTTATCCACAGGTGACGGCTACACCTTC. As protein: CASSLSTGDGYTF.

This clone was detected once. This chain joins TRBV18 and TRBJ2-3, with TRBD1 matching over 7 bases. The CDR3 sequence is 15 residues long. The germline gives CDR1 KGHSH, CDR2 LQKENI. V trimming: 1 base; J trimming: 3 bases; junction bases outside the gene matches: 4. The CDR3 sequence: CASSPQTGWTDTQYF. The CDR3, as DNA: TGTGCCAGCTCACCACAGACAGGGTGGACAGATACGCAGTATTTT.

The rearrangement uses TRBV4-3 and TRBJ2-7; possible D gene TRBD2, 5 bases. Germline V gene lookup returns CDR1 LGHNA and CDR2 YSLEER. With 0 bases removed from V and 4 bases from J, the gap between germline ends came to 10 bases. The CDR3 is made up of 14 amino acids. The CDR3 bases are TGCGCCAGCAGCCAAGATTTGCGGACTTACGAGCAGTACTTC. Translating gives CASSQDLRTYEQYF.

The chain recombines TRBV9 with TRBJ1-3, with D perhaps TRBD1 (5 bases). Deletions cut 0 bases from V and 2 bases from J, with 12 bases between. The CDR3 runs 16 residues. CDR1 SGDLS and CDR2 YYNGEE come from the germline V gene. The CDR3 bases are TGTGCCAGCAGCGTAGATTCAGGGTCGACTGGAAACACCATATATTTT. It codes for CASSVDSGSTGNTIYF.

The chain combines TRBV23-1 with TRBJ2-7, with D possibly being TRBD2 (7 bases). TRBV23-1 is an ORF for which the function is uncertain. The V end lost 7 bases, the J end lost 5 bases, and 12 bases lay between the germline ends. There are 12 residues in the CDR3. CDR3 DNA sequence: TGCGCCAGCACGAGGGGGGGAAACGAGCAGTACTTC. This translates into CASTRGGNEQYF.

This clone was counted a few times. The chain employs TRBV7-2 and TRBJ1-2, with D maybe TRBD1 (5 bases). Per germline, CDR1 SGHTA and CDR2 FQGNSA. This CDR3 has 14 amino acids. The V gene lost 4 bases and the J gene lost 7 bases, with 16 bases spanning the gap. In nucleotides, the CDR3 is TGTGCCAGCAGCTCCGGGAGGGGAGGTTTTGGCTACACCTTC. Translated, it gives CASSSGRGGFGYTF.

As for this clone: Additional DNA sequences in this sample encode the identical CDR3. This chain connects TRBV13 to TRBJ1-4, with 9 bases identical to TRBD1. Germline trimming cut 0 bases from V and 6 bases from J; bases unmatched to any gene: 2. CDR1 and CDR2 from the germline V gene are PRHDT and FYEKMQ (reference sequence). The CDR3 covers 15 residues. The CDR3 region is CASSLGGTGYEKLFF. The CDR3 DNA reads TGTGCCAGCAGCTTAGGAGGGACAGGGTATGAAAAACTGTTTTTT.

This chain joins TRBV4-3 and TRBJ1-4; the D is unclear. Trimming cost V 0 bases and J 2 bases, with 10 bases left between them. The CDR3 runs 16 residues. Germline values: CDR1 LGHNA, CDR2 YSLEER. CDR3 DNA: TGCGCCAGCAGCCAAGATTTCCTCTCGACTAATGAAAAACTGTTTTTT. Its translation: CASSQDFLSTNEKLFF.

V usage is TRBV19 and J usage is TRBJ2-2, with D perhaps matching TRBD1 (5 bases). The CDR3 length is 15 residues. Trimming pared 3 bases from V and 4 bases from J, leaving 12 bases between. Germline CDR1 is LNHDA and CDR2 is SQIVND (reference sequence). CDR3 DNA sequence: TGTGCCAGTAGTATCGGCAGGGTGGCCACCGGGGAGCTGTTTTTT. Residues: CASSIGRVATGELFF.

Remarks on this clone: This sample includes further DNA sequences coding for the same CDR3. The V gene is TRBV15, the J gene TRBJ1-6; D might be TRBD1 (5 bases). V lost 3 bases and J 7 bases, leaving 10 bases between the germline ends. This CDR3 has 14 residues. Germline V CDR1 and CDR2: LNHNV, YYDKDF (reference sequence). The CDR3 sequence is CATSREGRNSPLHF. In DNA, the CDR3 is TGTGCCACCAGCAGGGAGGGGCGGAATTCACCCCTCCACTTT.

This chain links TRBV27 with TRBJ2-1; 12 bases are a match to TRBD2. CDR3 size: 15 residues. CDR1 and CDR2 (germline): MNHEY, SMNVEV (reference sequence). The V and J ends lost 6 bases and 0 bases, in that order; junction bases with no gene match: 0. The CDR3 here is CASRLAGGSYNEQFF. In nucleotides, the CDR3 is TGTGCCAGCAGACTAGCGGGAGGCTCCTACAATGAGCAGTTCTTC.

The V gene is TRBV19, the J gene TRBJ2-1; TRBD1 agrees at 8 bases. The CDR3 runs 16 residues. CDR1 is LNHDA, CDR2 SQIVND, per germline (reference sequence). Unmatched junction bases numbered 6, after V lost 5 bases and J lost 0 bases. This chain's CDR3 is CASSPRTGGSYNEQFF. The CDR3 DNA reads TGTGCCAGTAGTCCGCGCACAGGGGGCTCCTACAATGAGCAGTTCTTC.

The chain combines TRBV4-3 with TRBJ1-4, with 9 bases matching TRBD1. Germline V CDR1 and CDR2: LGHNA, YSLEER. V shed 4 bases and J 6 bases; nucleotides not matched to a gene: 9. The length of the CDR3 is 16 residues. The CDR3 DNA reads as TGCGCCAGCAGCCCGGGACAGGGTATGCGAGATGAAAAACTGTTTTTT. Protein product: CASSPGQGMRDEKLFF.

As for this clone: One junction end does not reproduce the germline sequence, and a read error may be involved. The chain employs TRBV7-7 and TRBJ2-3; 7 bases agree with TRBD1. The germline V gene has CDR1 SSHAT and CDR2 FNYEAQ (reference sequence). The length of the CDR3 is 13 residues. The DNA for the CDR3 is TGTGCTAGCAGCTTCCAACAGGGGGATACGCAGTATTTT. It specifies CASSFQQGDTQYF.

The CDR3 nucleotides read TGTGCCAGCAGTGAAAGGCAAGGGGGTGAAAAACTGTTTTTT. This encodes CASSERQGGEKLFF. This sequence joins TRBV2 and TRBJ1-4; D possibly corresponds to TRBD1 (6 bases). V lost 2 bases, J lost 7 bases, and 11 bases lay in between. This CDR3 has 14 amino acids. Germline V CDR1 and CDR2: SNHLY, FYNNEI.

This clone was picked up one time. This chain uses TRBV7-2 with TRBJ2-1; the D is unclear. The CDR3 loop spans 13 amino acids. V lost 2 bases, J lost 3 bases, and 5 bases lay in between. CDR1 is SGHTA, CDR2 FQGNSA, per germline. The CDR3 region is CASSLTDYNEQFF. DNA for the CDR3: TGTGCCAGCAGCTTAACAGACTACAATGAGCAGTTCTTC. Combining the CDR3 with reference TRBV7-2 and TRBJ2-1 gives the whole variable domain GAGVSQSPSNKVTEKGKDVELRCDPISGHTALYWYRQSLGQGLEFLIYFQGNSAPDKSGLPSDRFSAERTGGSVSTLTIQRTQQEDSAVYLCASSLTDYNEQFFGPGTRLTVL.

This clone has just a few counts. The chain recombines TRBV9 with TRBJ2-1; 8 positions agree with TRBD2. Germline assignment: CDR1 SGDLS and CDR2 YYNGEE. This CDR3 spans 14 amino acids. V shed 10 bases and J 4 bases; nucleotides not matched to a gene: 10. The CDR3 region has the DNA TGTGCCCCGACAGCGGGGGACGCGTACAATGAGCAGTTCTTC. Its protein product is CAPTAGDAYNEQFF.

A few counts support this clone. V and J are TRBV20-1 and TRBJ1-1; TRBD1 is a possible D gene (5 bases). Trimming left V 3 bases short and J 1 base short, with 6 bases between. The germline gives CDR1 DFQATT, CDR2 SNEGSKA (reference sequence). The CDR3 spans 12 residues. CDR3 sequence (DNA): TGCAGTGCTAGTCAGGGGAACACTGAAGCTTTCTTT. It encodes CSASQGNTEAFF.

V is TRBV7-2 and J is TRBJ2-7; D is ambiguous. The CDR3 runs 16 residues. Trimming cost V 5 bases and J 5 bases, with 22 bases left between them. Germline V gene sequence: CDR1 SGHTA, CDR2 FQGNSA. The CDR3 is CASSPPGSLWSDEQYF. The DNA for the CDR3 is TGTGCCAGCAGCCCCCCAGGTTCGTTATGGTCTGACGAGCAGTACTTC.

There are a few counts of this clone. The chain is built from TRBV28 and TRBJ1-3; tentative D call: TRBD1 (5 bases). The germline V and J ends were trimmed by 6 bases and 0 bases, with 12 bases remaining between them. The germline gives CDR1 MDHEN, CDR2 SYDVKM. The CDR3 covers 15 residues. CDR3 sequence reads: CASSPGGISGNTIYF. CDR3 coding DNA: TGTGCCAGCAGCCCGGGGGGAATCTCTGGAAACACCATATATTTT.

J is TRBJ1-2 and V is TRBV6-6; 10 positions match TRBD1. J was trimmed by 1 base and V by 6 bases; bases with no gene match: 8. The CDR3 spans 16 residues. Germline CDR1 reads MNHNY; CDR2 reads SVGAGI (reference sequence). CDR3: CASRQTGGSFNYGYTF. CDR3 sequence (DNA): TGTGCCAGCAGACAGACAGGGGGCTCATTTAACTATGGCTACACCTTC.

The V and J genes are TRBV11-3 and TRBJ2-2; 9 positions match TRBD1. The CDR3 totals 15 residues. V was clipped by 0 bases and J by 6 bases; unmatched bases: 2. Germline CDR1 is SGHNT and CDR2 is YENEEA. In nucleotides, the CDR3 is TGTGCCAGCAGCTTAGATACAGGGGGCTCCGGGGAGCTGTTTTTT. Amino acid sequence: CASSLDTGGSGELFF.

The V call is TRBV6-2 or TRBV6-3, the J call TRBJ1-1, with TRBD1 identical over 8 bases. The CDR3 sequence is 18 residues long. V trimming: 2 bases; J trimming: 1 base; junction bases outside the gene matches: 12. The germline V gene encodes CDR1 MNHEY and CDR2 SVGEGT. The CDR3 region is CASSYALSWTGPNTEAFF. CDR3 nucleotides: TGTGCCAGCAGTTACGCCCTATCATGGACAGGGCCGAACACTGAAGCTTTCTTT.

Comments on this clone: One end of the junction does not line up with germline, which may come from a read error. The rearrangement joins TRBV24-1 to TRBJ2-2, with D tentatively TRBD1 (6 bases). The germline V gene encodes CDR1 KGHDR and CDR2 SFDVKD. CDR3 length: 14 residues. The CDR3 DNA follows: TGTGTCACCAGTGAAACAGGGTACACCGGGGAGCTGTTTTTT. Its translation: CVTSETGYTGELFF.